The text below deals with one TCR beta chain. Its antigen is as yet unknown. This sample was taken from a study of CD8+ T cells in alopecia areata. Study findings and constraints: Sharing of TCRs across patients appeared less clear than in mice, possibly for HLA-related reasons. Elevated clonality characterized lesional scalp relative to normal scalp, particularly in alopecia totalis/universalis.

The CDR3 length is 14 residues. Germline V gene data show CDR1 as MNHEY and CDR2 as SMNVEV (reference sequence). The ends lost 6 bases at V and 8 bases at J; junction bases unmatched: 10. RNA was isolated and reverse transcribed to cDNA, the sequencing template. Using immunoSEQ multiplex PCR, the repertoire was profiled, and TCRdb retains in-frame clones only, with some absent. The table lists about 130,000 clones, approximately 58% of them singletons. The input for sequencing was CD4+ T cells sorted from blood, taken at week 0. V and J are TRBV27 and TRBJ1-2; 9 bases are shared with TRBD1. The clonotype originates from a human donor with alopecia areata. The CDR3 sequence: CASRPGQGWDGYTF. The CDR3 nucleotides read TGTGCCAGCAGACCGGGACAGGGTTGGGACGGCTACACCTTC.